This TCR beta chain was captured in a study of PD-L1 blockade in urothelial cancer. The germline CDR1 and CDR2 sequences are WSHSY and SAAADI. V lost 4 bases to trimming and J lost 5 bases, with 11 bases between them. The CDR3 spans 13 residues. The repertoire was sequenced with immunoSEQ multiplex PCR; TCRdb's copy has only in-frame clones and lacks some. Here the sample spans 72,000 or so clones, roughly 86% being singletons. The time point is: peripheral blood 6 weeks after treatment start. The sample in question was PBMCs, obtained around atezolizumab (anti-PD-L1) treatment. The TCR sequence derives from a man aged 60-69 years with urothelial cancer. The chain has TRBV10-2 and TRBJ1-1; D remains ambiguous. Here the CDR3 DNA reads TGCGCCAGCAGTGTTGACGGCGGGACTGAAGCTTTCTTT. It translates to CASSVDGGTEAFF.